These 4 T cell receptor beta chains share one sample of origin, sequenced in a study of monozygotic twins with inflammatory bowel disease. TCRdb re-called the 5' RACE reads and shows each CDR3 protein once, DNA omitted. Its table records 300,000 to 450,000 distinct CDR3 sequences. The specimen was blood. These receptors all stem from a human donor with ulcerative colitis or Crohn's disease, or a healthy co-twin of an affected twin (not recorded which).

The V call is TRBV5-1, the J call TRBJ2-3. Germline V gene data show CDR1 as SGHRS and CDR2 as YFSETQ. The CDR3 runs 14 residues. This chain's CDR3 is CASSLEVNTDTQYF.

The CDR3 spells CASSLRWAGNYGYTF. The chain has TRBV27 and TRBJ1-2. Germline V gives CDR1 MNHEY, CDR2 SMNVEV (reference sequence). The CDR3 sequence is 15 residues long.

The chain joins TRBV29-1 to TRBJ2-5; without DNA, the TCRdb call of TRBD2 cannot be checked. Germline CDR1 reads SQVTM; CDR2 reads ANQGSEA. The CDR3 has 15 amino acids. CDR3 loop: CSVNPTSGGPETQYF. Filled out from reference TRBV29-1 and TRBJ2-5, the complete variable domain reads SAVISQKPSRDICQRGTSLTIQCQVDSQVTMMFWYRQQPGQSLTLIATANQGSEATYESGFVIDKFPISRPNLTFSTLTVSNMSPEDSSIYLCSVNPTSGGPETQYFGPGTRLLVL.

The chain employs TRBV7-9 and TRBJ1-4. Germline loops: CDR1 SEHNR, CDR2 FQNEAQ (reference sequence). CDR3 length: 17 residues. CDR3 in amino acids: CASSARGQRKLNEKLFF.